Following are 6 T cell receptor beta chains from one sample sequenced in a study of T cells after yellow fever vaccination. TCRdb independently ran MiXCR on the 5' RACE reads; one entry per CDR3 protein. Among 70,000 or so distinct CDR3 sequences listed, 7.3% were seen once. This sample comprised CD8+ T cells sorted from PBMCs, obtained 9 to 11 days after the first yellow fever vaccination. The source is a man aged 18 to 30 who received the YFV17D yellow fever vaccine.

This chain links TRBV11-1 with TRBJ2-7, with 8 bases lining up with TRBD2. The CDR3 consists of 15 residues. After removal of 2 bases from V and 6 bases from J, the junction contained 9 bases not matched to a gene. In germline, CDR1 is SGHAT, CDR2 FQDESV (reference sequence). This CDR3 is CASSLSSAGVGEQYF. CDR3 nucleotide sequence: TGTGCCAGCAGCTTAAGCTCAGCGGGGGTCGGCGAGCAGTACTTC.

Worth noting for this clonotype: This could be a read error, since a much larger clone is one nucleotide away. The gene calls are TRBV12-3 or TRBV12-4 and TRBJ1-2; D is perhaps TRBD1 (6 bases). V gave up 8 bases and J gave up 6 bases, with 16 bases separating them. This CDR3 contains 13 residues. CDR3 in DNA: TGTGCCAGCCGTTGGGGGGACAACCATGGCTACACCTTC. It yields the protein CASRWGDNHGYTF.

The rearrangement uses TRBV4-1 and TRBJ2-1; 11 bases fit TRBD1. The V segment lost 3 bases and the J segment 7 bases; nucleotides outside the gene matches: 8. Germline-derived CDR1 and CDR2 are MGHRA and YSYEKL. The CDR3 consists of 16 residues. Written as DNA, the CDR3 is TGCGCCAGCAGCCAGAGGACAGGGGGCTTGGGGAATGAGCAGTTCTTC. The encoded protein is CASSQRTGGLGNEQFF.

The CDR3 bases are TGTGCCACCAGTGACCCAAAGGGACTAGCGAAACTCAATGAGCAGTTCTTC. Residues: CATSDPKGLAKLNEQFF. The rearrangement uses TRBV24-1 and TRBJ2-1; TRBD2 matches 10 bases. Looked up from germline, CDR1 is KGHDR and CDR2 is SFDVKD. The CDR3 length is 17 residues. The J segment lost 6 bases and the V segment lost 4 bases, leaving 11 bases of the junction unmatched.

This clonotype was seen repeatedly, ten times or more. V and J are TRBV4-1 and TRBJ2-5, with D tentatively TRBD1 or TRBD2 (5 bases each). Germline assignment: CDR1 MGHRA and CDR2 YSYEKL. V gave up 1 base and J gave up 5 bases, with 14 bases separating them. The CDR3 extends over 15 amino acids. CDR3 sequence (DNA): TGCGCCAGCAGCCAAGGGGGGTCCGATCCGGAGACCCAGTACTTC. Its protein is CASSQGGSDPETQYF.

This clonotype was detected ten times or more. This chain links TRBV12-3 or TRBV12-4 with TRBJ2-1, with 14 positions matching TRBD2. CDR3 size: 17 residues. V shed 4 bases and J 3 bases; nucleotides not matched to a gene: 5. CDR3 amino acids: CASSSSGTSGSYNEQFF. The CDR3 nucleotides are TGTGCCAGCAGTTCTTCAGGGACTAGCGGGAGCTACAATGAGCAGTTCTTC.